The present T cell receptor beta chain was sequenced within a study of cytomegalovirus exposure and HLA in healthy donors. Points from the study as a whole: At a 0.05 false discovery rate, a later analysis found roughly 17,000 TCR beta sequences to be associated with HLA alleles. A later analysis found that most CMV-associated TCR beta chains appeared HLA-restricted.

The CDR3 is 15 residues long. CDR1 is SGHVS, CDR2 FNYEAQ, per germline. Trimming stripped 1 base from V and 4 bases from J, with 14 bases between. These donors counted as nominally healthy when sampled, but unrecorded immune exposures were likely. This clone was counted a single time. What it recognizes is unknown. The PCR ran on 60 Vbeta and 13 Jbeta primers. Clones were read by immunoSEQ multiplex PCR, and TCRdb kept only the in-frame ones, dropping some. The sample yields fewer than 130,000 clones, 70% to 85% seen once. The chain combines TRBV7-6 with TRBJ2-7; a weak D match, TRBD1 (5 bases). The sequencing sample was made of PBMCs. The sequence was obtained from a woman aged 40 to 50 in good health and CMV-seronegative. This CDR3 reads CASSLGGTHTYEQYF. The CDR3 DNA reads TGTGCCAGCAGCTTAGGGGGCACCCACACTTACGAGCAGTACTTC.